The subject of this entry is one T cell receptor (beta chain). Its antigen remains undetermined. No base-level quality is on record; no much larger clone is a single base apart. These data belong to a study of blood T cell repertoires in COVID-19 (dated by TCRdb to about 2020). About the investigation overall: The collaborator samples originated in the United States, Italy and Spain and spanned the acute and convalescent phases of COVID-19. Deeply sampled blood TCRbeta repertoires from subjects exposed to, actively infected with, or recovered from COVID-19 were included in the dataset. The samples were drawn from the first 160 participants of the ongoing ImmuneRACE study and from 1,254 subjects provided by 6 global collaborators. The prospective study material was composed of cDNA or gDNA derived from T cells, B-cell-depleted T cells, or PBMCs. Where HLA class I and class II types were available, the types were taken from metadata supplied by the sample provider, not from assay-based typing. Nearly every sample came with metadata listing a de-identified subject ID, COVID-19 status, age in years and sex. The repertoires were made available in a free public database intended to serve as a resource for research on the immune response to SARS-CoV-2.

Enrolling through a virtual design, the prospective study's participants ranged in age from roughly 18 to 90 years and lived across about two dozen United States geographic areas. In the prospective study, cohorts were assigned on the basis of participant-reported clinical history obtained from a screening survey and a study questionnaire. Each participant in the prospective study had whole blood, serum and a nasopharyngeal or oropharyngeal swab collected by mobile phlebotomists. Participants in the prospective study had the option to provide additional blood draws and questionnaires over an approximately two-month period. Blood samples from the prospective study were shipped frozen or at room temperature prior to DNA extraction. TCRbeta CDR3 regions were amplified from genomic DNA by means of the immunoSEQ Assay, a bias-controlled multiplex PCR. The paper's processing steps were these. The number of nucleated cells in each sample was estimated by amplification of reference gene primers within the assay. To quantify the absolute abundance of each unique TCRbeta CDR3 rearrangement, sequence reads were collapsed and filtered. For each sample, productive Simpson clonality was calculated as the square root of Simpson's diversity index over productive rearrangements. Imported from immuneACCESS, the table was reduced by TCRdb to in-frame sequences with V and J called. These copies leave out some clones; in studies compared against another copy, an unresolved V gene accounts for under half, and the cause of the remainder is not known. Clone size and V and J calls were adopted from that table, with D and trimming inferred from the DNA. The sample table contains 100,000 to 150,000 clones; only one count was recorded for around four fifths of them. Jointly, the top ten make up 2.4% of the sample.

Taken from the germline V gene, the CDR1 and CDR2 loops are SGHTS and YDEGEE. The CDR3 sequence holds 14 residues, the cysteine and phenylalanine included. Left in the record is the CDR3 DNA by itself, 42 bases read in frame from the first base. Here V drops 4 bases and J drops 2 bases, and the junction holds 6 bases not matched to any gene. The study at large found these results: The quantity of clinical and demographic metadata differed by source and by participant and was supplied without curation.

The chain uses TRBV5-8 and TRBJ2-7; 7 bases in between match TRBD2. The receptor was isolated from a middle-aged man with acute COVID-19. Sequenced: PBMCs or T cells enriched from blood (not recorded which). The base sequence is TGTGCCAGCAGCGGGCGAGCGGGGCCCTACGAGCAGTACTTC. This encodes CASSGRAGPYEQYF.